The clone carrying this TCR beta chain came up many times. This sample was taken from a study of T cells in Graves' hyperthyroidism and ophthalmopathy. RNA transcripts were the template for amplifying TCR beta CDR3 regions. The study used the HTBI primer set for a first-round RT-PCR of the TCR CDR3. TCRdb reprocessed the multiplex PCR reads with MiXCR, giving one entry per CDR3 protein. The sample lists approximately 590,000 distinct CDR3 sequences; more than 15% were seen once. The sample taken for sequencing was blood. This clonotype was obtained from a woman between 25 and 40 years old with Graves' hyperthyroidism.

This CDR3 is CASGQRAGFLPGELFF. The CDR3 nucleotides read TGTGCCAGCGGACAGCGAGCAGGGTTCCTTCCCGGGGAGCTGTTTTTT. The chain combines TRBV5-5 with TRBJ2-2, with D maybe TRBD1 (6 bases). This CDR3 comprises 16 residues. The germline V gene has CDR1 SGHKS and CDR2 YYEKEE (reference sequence). Trimming pared 7 bases from V and 6 bases from J, leaving 22 bases between.